Each of the 16 T cell receptor beta chains below was sequenced from the same sample in a study of human T cells and chemical hapten exposure. Time point given: pre-sensitization, week 0. Treatment given: therapeutic diphenylcyclopropenone sensitization with weekly scalp DPC. MiXCR was run by TCRdb on the RACE reads, yielding one entry per CDR3 protein. The sample records 85,000 to 90,000 distinct CDR3 sequences, approximately 9.9% being singletons. The source was whole blood, collected in connection with sensitization to the hapten diphenylcyclopropenone (DPC). Receptors were obtained from a woman aged 35 to 49 with alopecia areata. Some clones in this sample may be carry-over from other donors' samples.

This clonotype was observed at least ten times. The chain links TRBV4-1 to TRBJ2-7; TRBD2 agrees at 8 bases. V lost 0 bases, J lost 1 base, and 5 bases stayed unmatched. CDR3 length: 16 residues. Per germline, CDR1 MGHRA and CDR2 YSYEKL. The CDR3 region is CASSQDATGGSYEQYF. CDR3 DNA: TGCGCCAGCAGCCAAGATGCGACGGGGGGGTCCTACGAGCAGTACTTC.

This clonotype showed up many times. J is TRBJ1-1 and V is TRBV7-6; D ambiguous. The CDR3 has 14 amino acids. The V gene lost 0 bases and the J gene lost 1 base, with 6 bases spanning the gap. Germline V gene sequence: CDR1 SGHVS, CDR2 FNYEAQ. The CDR3 nucleotides are TGTGCCAGCAGCTTAGCTCCGGGGAACACTGAAGCTTTCTTT. Translation gives CASSLAPGNTEAFF.

In its sample, this clonotype was seen many times. The chain employs TRBV23-1 and TRBJ2-7; D perhaps matches TRBD1 (6 bases). TRBV23-1 belongs to the ORF category, with a function that is uncertain. Trimming pared 1 base from V and 0 bases from J, leaving 16 bases between. There are 17 residues in the CDR3. CDR3 sequence reads: CASSQLSSGQNSYEQYF. The CDR3 DNA sequence: TGCGCCAGCAGTCAATTATCATCCGGACAGAACTCCTACGAGCAGTACTTC.

This clonotype has a count of ten or more. This chain uses TRBV5-5 with TRBJ1-2; D is unresolved. Trimming left V 0 bases short and J 3 bases short, with 12 bases between. This CDR3 comprises 15 residues. Germline assignment: CDR1 SGHKS and CDR2 YYEKEE (reference sequence). As DNA, the CDR3 is TGTGCCAGCAGCTTGGTTTTGGAGCGCCACTATGGCTACACCTTC. Translation: CASSLVLERHYGYTF.

This clonotype was observed once. A clone one base away is much larger, so this may be a read error. This sequence joins TRBV6-2 or TRBV6-3 and TRBJ2-7; TRBD1 might be the D (5 bases). Germline CDR1 and CDR2: MNHEY and SVGEGT. The CDR3 runs to 12 residues. The CDR3 DNA reads TGTGCCAGCAGTGGGGATTGGGGCGAGCAGTGCTTC. It encodes CASSGDWGEQCF.

The chain couples TRBV10-3 to TRBJ2-7; D possibly corresponds to TRBD2 (5 bases). The CDR3 contains 13 residues. With 2 bases removed from V and 1 base from J, the gap between germline ends came to 6 bases. The germline CDR1 and CDR2 sequences are ENHRY and SYGVKD. This CDR3 is CAISETGSYEQYF. As DNA, the CDR3 is TGTGCCATCAGTGAGACGGGATCCTACGAGCAGTACTTC.

The chain has TRBV27 and TRBJ2-7, with TRBD2 identical over 7 bases. Germline V gene data show CDR1 as MNHEY and CDR2 as SMNVEV (reference sequence). CDR3 length: 14 amino acids. The V gene end was trimmed by 3 bases and the J gene end by 2 bases; junction bases not matched to a gene: 4. The CDR3 coding sequence is TGTGCCAGCAGTTTGCTCCGGGGGGCCTACGAGCAGTACTTC. Translation: CASSLLRGAYEQYF.

In this sample, this clonotype turned up many times. The rearrangement uses TRBV2 and TRBJ2-1; tentative D call: TRBD2 (6 bases). Germline V lookup: CDR1 SNHLY, CDR2 FYNNEI. CDR3 size: 14 residues. V lost 1 base and J 5 bases, leaving 9 bases between the germline ends. CDR3 DNA: TGTGCCAGCAGTGAAGGACTAGGAAACAATGAGCAGTTCTTC. Encoded protein: CASSEGLGNNEQFF.

This clonotype turned up a few times. The genes are TRBV6-5 and TRBJ1-2, with D perhaps matching TRBD1 (6 bases). V was clipped by 0 bases and J by 4 bases, with 12 bases between them. CDR3 length: 15 residues. Germline V gene data show CDR1 as MNHEY and CDR2 as SVGAGI. The CDR3: CASSYSTSGAYGYTF. The CDR3 bases are TGTGCCAGCAGTTACTCTACCTCAGGGGCCTATGGCTACACCTTC.

This clonotype was seen repeatedly, ten times or more. CDR3 DNA: TGTGCCAGCAGCCCCACAGGGGGCACTGGGGCCAACGTCCTGACTTTC. Translation gives CASSPTGGTGANVLTF. This chain joins TRBV7-2 and TRBJ2-6; 9 bases agree with TRBD1. This CDR3 contains 16 residues. The V gene end was trimmed by 5 bases and the J gene end by 2 bases; junction bases not matched to a gene: 4. Germline V gives CDR1 SGHTA, CDR2 FQGNSA.

In its sample, this clonotype was seen many times. At one end, the junction sequence differs from germline, possibly due to a read error. This chain connects TRBV3-1 to TRBJ2-2; no clear D gene. From germline, CDR1 is LGHDT and CDR2 YNNKEL (reference sequence). The CDR3 spans 13 residues. The CDR3 DNA reads TGTGCCAGCAGCAAAGAGGCCCCCGGGGAGCTGTTTTTT. As protein: CASSKEAPGELFF.

This clonotype showed up many times. This chain links TRBV12-3 or TRBV12-4 with TRBJ2-2, with TRBD1 identical over 8 bases. CDR3 length: 15 amino acids. Unmatched junction bases numbered 7, after V lost 5 bases and J lost 5 bases. The CDR3 DNA follows: TGTGCCAGCAGTCCCGGACAGGGAGGAACCGGGGAGCTGTTTTTT. Protein: CASSPGQGGTGELFF.

This clonotype turned up a few times. The J gene is TRBJ2-5, the V gene TRBV2; no firm D call. Trimming took 7 bases from V and 0 from J, leaving 9 bases between them. CDR1 SNHLY and CDR2 FYNNEI come from the germline V gene. The CDR3 consists of 13 residues. This chain's CDR3 is CASIYTHQETQYF. In DNA, the CDR3 is TGTGCCAGCATATATACGCACCAAGAGACCCAGTACTTC. The variable domain in full, with the rest retrieved from reference TRBV2 and TRBJ2-5, is EPEVTQTPSHQVTQMGQEVILRCVPISNHLYFYWYRQILGQKVEFLVSFYNNEISEKSEIFDDQFSVERPDGSNFTLKIRSTKLEDSAMYFCASIYTHQETQYFGPGTRLLVL.

As concerns this clonotype: A much larger clone sits a single nucleotide away, making a read error possible. The gene calls are TRBV11-2 and TRBJ2-5; D gene uncertain. Germline V gene data show CDR1 as SGHAT and CDR2 as FQNNGV. The CDR3 is made up of 13 amino acids. In DNA, the CDR3 is TGTGCCAGCAGCTCAGTTGGTGTGGAGACCCTGTACTTC. Translating it yields CASSSVGVETLYF.

Ten or more counts support this clonotype. V and J are TRBV29-1 and TRBJ2-6; possibly TRBD1 for D (6 bases). Trimming took off 1 base at V and 2 bases at J, with 12 bases between the two ends. The V gene's germline CDR1 is SQVTM and CDR2 ANQGSEA. The CDR3 sequence is 16 residues long. In nucleotides, the CDR3 is TGCAGCGTTGAAGGTAACAGGGAGACTGGGGCCAACGTCCTGACTTTC. This sequence encodes CSVEGNRETGANVLTF.

This clonotype was seen at least ten times. The chain uses TRBV18 and TRBJ1-1, with 7 bases matching TRBD1. This CDR3 is 17 amino acids long. V shed 4 bases and J 0 bases; nucleotides not matched to a gene: 11. The germline CDR1 and CDR2 sequences are KGHSH and LQKENI. CDR3 nucleotides: TGTGCCAGCTCACTTCCGACAGGGAAGGAGGTGAACACTGAAGCTTTCTTT. The encoded protein is CASSLPTGKEVNTEAFF.